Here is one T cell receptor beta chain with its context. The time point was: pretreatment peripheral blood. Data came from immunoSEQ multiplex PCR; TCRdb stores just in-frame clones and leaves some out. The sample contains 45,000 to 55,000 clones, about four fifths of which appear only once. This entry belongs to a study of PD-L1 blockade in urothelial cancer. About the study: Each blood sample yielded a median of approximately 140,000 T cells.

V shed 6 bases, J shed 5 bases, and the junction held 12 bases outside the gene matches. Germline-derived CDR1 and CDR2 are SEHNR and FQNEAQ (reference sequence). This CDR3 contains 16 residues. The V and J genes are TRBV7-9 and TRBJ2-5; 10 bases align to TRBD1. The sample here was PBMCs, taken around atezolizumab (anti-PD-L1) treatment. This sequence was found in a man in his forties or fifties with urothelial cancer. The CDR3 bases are TGTGCCAGCAGTCCAACCGGGACAGGGGAGAGGGAGACCCAGTACTTC. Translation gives CASSPTGTGERETQYF.